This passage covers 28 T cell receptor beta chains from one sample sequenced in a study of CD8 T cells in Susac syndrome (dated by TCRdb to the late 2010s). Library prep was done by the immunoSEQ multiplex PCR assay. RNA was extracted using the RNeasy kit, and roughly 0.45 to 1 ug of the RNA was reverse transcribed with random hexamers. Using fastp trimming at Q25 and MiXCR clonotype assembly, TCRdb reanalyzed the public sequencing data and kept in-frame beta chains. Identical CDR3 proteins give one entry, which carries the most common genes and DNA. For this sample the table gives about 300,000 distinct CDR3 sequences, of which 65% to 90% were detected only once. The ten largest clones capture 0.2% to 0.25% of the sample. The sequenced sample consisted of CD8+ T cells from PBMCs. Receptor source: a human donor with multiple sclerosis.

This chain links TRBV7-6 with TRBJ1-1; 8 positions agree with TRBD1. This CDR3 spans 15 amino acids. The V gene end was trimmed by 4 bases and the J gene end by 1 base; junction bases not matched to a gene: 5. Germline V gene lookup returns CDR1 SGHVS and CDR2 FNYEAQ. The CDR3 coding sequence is TGTGCCAGCAGCTCCCAGGGGGCGGGGAACACTGAAGCTTTCTTT. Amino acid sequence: CASSSQGAGNTEAFF.

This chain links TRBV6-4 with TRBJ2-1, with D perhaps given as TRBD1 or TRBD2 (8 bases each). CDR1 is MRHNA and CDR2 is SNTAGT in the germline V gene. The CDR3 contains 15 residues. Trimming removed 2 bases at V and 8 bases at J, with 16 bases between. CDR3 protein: CASSDVAGQEDEQFF. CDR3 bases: TGTGCCAGCAGTGACGTAGCGGGACAGGAGGATGAGCAGTTCTTC.

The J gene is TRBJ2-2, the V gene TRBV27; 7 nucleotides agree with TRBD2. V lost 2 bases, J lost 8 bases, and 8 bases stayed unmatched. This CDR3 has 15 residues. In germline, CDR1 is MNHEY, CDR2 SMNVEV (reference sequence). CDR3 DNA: TGTGCCAGCAGTTTAATGACAGCGGGGTTTGGGGAGCTGTTTTTT. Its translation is CASSLMTAGFGELFF.

The CDR3 DNA is TGCGCCAGCAGCCAAGAATTCAGAGCGGGAGTTCCCTACAATGAGCAGTTCTTC. Its translation: CASSQEFRAGVPYNEQFF. The gene calls are TRBV4-3 and TRBJ2-1; TRBD2 matches 8 bases. The trim removed 0 bases at V and 2 bases at J, leaving 9 bases unmatched. Germline assignment: CDR1 LGHNA and CDR2 YSLEER. This CDR3 is built from 18 residues.

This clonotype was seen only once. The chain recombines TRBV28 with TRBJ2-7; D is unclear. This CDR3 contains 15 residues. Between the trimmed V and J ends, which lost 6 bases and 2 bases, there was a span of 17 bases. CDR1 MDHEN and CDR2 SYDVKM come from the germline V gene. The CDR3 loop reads CASSSYWGGTYEQYF. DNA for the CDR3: TGTGCCAGCAGCTCATACTGGGGTGGAACCTACGAGCAGTACTTC.

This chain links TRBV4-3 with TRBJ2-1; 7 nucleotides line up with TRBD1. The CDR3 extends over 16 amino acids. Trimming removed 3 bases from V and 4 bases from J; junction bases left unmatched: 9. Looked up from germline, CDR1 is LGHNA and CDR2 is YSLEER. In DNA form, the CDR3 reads TGCGCCAGCAGCCAGGAAACCGGGACAGCGTACAATGAGCAGTTCTTC. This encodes CASSQETGTAYNEQFF.

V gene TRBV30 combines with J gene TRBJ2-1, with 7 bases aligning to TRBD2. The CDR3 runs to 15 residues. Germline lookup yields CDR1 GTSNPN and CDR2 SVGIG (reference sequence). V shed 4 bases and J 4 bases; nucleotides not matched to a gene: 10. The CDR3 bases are TGTGCCTGGACGCAGTCGTCAGCGGGATACAATGAGCAGTTCTTC. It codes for CAWTQSSAGYNEQFF.

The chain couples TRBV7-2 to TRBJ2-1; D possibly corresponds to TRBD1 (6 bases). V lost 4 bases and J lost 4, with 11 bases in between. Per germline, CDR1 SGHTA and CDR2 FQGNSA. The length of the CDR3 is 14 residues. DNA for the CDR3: TGTGCCAGCAGCTCCCGACAGGTTTACAATGAGCAGTTCTTC. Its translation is CASSSRQVYNEQFF.

The CDR3 nucleotides read TGTGCCAGCAGTGAAGCCGGGACTAGCGGTGCCTACGAGCAGTACTTC. This translates into CASSEAGTSGAYEQYF. The chain is built from TRBV2 and TRBJ2-7; the match to TRBD2 covers 11 bases. V was pared by 0 bases and J by 2 bases, with 3 bases of the junction left unmatched. The length of the CDR3 is 16 residues. Germline-derived CDR1 and CDR2 are SNHLY and FYNNEI.

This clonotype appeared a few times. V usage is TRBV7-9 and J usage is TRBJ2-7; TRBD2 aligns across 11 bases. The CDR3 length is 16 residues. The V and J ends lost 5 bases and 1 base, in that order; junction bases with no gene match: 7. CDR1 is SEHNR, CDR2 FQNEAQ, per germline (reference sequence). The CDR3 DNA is TGTGCCAGCAGCATGAGGACTAGCGGGTCATCCTACGAGCAGTACTTC. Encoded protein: CASSMRTSGSSYEQYF.

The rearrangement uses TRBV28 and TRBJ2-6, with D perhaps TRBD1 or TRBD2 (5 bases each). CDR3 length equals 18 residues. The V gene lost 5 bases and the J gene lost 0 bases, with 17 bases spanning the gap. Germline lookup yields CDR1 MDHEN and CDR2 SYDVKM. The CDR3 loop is CASSPTRQFTSGANVLTF. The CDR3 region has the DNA TGTGCCAGCAGTCCCACTAGACAGTTTACCTCTGGGGCCAACGTCCTGACTTTC.

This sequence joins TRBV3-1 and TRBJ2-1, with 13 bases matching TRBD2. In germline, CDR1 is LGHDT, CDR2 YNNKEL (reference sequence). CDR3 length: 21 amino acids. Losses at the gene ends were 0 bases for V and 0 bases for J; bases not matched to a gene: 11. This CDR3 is CASSQEFTSGRVFSSYNEQFF. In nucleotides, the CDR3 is TGTGCCAGCAGCCAAGAGTTCACTAGCGGGAGGGTCTTCAGCTCCTACAATGAGCAGTTCTTC.

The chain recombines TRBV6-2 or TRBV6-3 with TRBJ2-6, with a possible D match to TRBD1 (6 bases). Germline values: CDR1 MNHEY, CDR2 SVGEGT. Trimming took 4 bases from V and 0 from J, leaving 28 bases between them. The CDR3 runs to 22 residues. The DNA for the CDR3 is TGTGCCAGCAGTTCAGTCGGCGTCCAGTATGGGGAAGGGGGCTCTGGGGCCAACGTCCTGACTTTC. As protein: CASSSVGVQYGEGGSGANVLTF.

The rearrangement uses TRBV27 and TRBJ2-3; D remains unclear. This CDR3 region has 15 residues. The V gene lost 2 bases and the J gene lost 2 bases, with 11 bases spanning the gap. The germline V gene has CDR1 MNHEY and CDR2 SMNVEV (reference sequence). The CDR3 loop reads CASSLGVRSTDTQYF. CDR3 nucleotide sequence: TGTGCCAGCAGTTTAGGGGTGAGGTCCACAGATACGCAGTATTTT.

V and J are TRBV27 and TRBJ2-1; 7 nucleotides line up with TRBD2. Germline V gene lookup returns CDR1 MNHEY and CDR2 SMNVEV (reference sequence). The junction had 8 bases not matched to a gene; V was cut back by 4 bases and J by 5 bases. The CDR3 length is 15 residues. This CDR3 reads CASSSLGGTHNEQFF. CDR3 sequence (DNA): TGTGCCAGCAGTTCCTTGGGGGGGACCCACAATGAGCAGTTCTTC.

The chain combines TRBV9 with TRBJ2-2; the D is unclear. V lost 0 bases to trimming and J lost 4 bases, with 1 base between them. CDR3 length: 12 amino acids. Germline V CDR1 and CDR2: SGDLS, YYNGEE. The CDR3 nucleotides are TGTGCCAGCAGCGTAGCCACCGGGGAGCTGTTTTTT. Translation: CASSVATGELFF.

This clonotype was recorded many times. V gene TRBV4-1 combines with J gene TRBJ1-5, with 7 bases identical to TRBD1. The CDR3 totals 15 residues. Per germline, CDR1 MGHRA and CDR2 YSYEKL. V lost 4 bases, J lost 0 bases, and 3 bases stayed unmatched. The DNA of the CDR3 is TGCGCCAGCAGCCCGGGACAGTATAGCAATCAGCCCCAGCATTTT. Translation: CASSPGQYSNQPQHF.

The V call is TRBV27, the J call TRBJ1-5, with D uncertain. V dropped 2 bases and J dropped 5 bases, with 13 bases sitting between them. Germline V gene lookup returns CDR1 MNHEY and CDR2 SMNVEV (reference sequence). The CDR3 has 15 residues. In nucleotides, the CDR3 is TGTGCCAGCAGTTTAAGTAGGGTAAAGGATCAGCCCCAGCATTTT. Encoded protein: CASSLSRVKDQPQHF.

The CDR3 DNA reads TGCAGCGTTGAGGCGAGGGGGATATCGGAGACCCAGTACTTC. Translating gives CSVEARGISETQYF. This chain uses TRBV29-1 with TRBJ2-5; a possible D gene is TRBD1 (6 bases). Germline CDR1 reads SQVTM; CDR2 reads ANQGSEA. This CDR3 is built from 14 residues. V lost 3 bases, J lost 5 bases, and 16 bases lay in between.

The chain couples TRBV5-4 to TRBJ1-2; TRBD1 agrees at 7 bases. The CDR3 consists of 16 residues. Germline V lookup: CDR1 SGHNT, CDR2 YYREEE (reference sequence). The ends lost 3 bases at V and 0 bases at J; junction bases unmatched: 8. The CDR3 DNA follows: TGTGCCAGCAGCTCCAACCCAGGGACAGCTAACTATGGCTACACCTTC. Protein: CASSSNPGTANYGYTF.

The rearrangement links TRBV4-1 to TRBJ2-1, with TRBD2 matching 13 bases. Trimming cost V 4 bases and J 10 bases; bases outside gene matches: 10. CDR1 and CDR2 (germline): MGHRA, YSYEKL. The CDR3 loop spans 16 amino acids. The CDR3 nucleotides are TGCGCCAGCAGCCCGCAAACTAGCGGGAGGGTAGGGGAGCAGTTCTTC. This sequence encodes CASSPQTSGRVGEQFF.

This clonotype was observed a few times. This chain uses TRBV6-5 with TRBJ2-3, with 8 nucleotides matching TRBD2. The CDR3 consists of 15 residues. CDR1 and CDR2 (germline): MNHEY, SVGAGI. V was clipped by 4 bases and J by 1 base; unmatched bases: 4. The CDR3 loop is CASSLDSGGTDTQYF. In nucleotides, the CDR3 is TGTGCCAGCAGTTTGGATAGCGGGGGCACAGATACGCAGTATTTT.

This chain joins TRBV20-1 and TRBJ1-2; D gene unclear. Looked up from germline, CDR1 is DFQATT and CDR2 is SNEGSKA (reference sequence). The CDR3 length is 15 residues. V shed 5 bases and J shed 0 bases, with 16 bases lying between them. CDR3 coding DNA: TGCAGTGCTCCTGAGACTCCGACTCCTAACTATGGCTACACCTTC. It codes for CSAPETPTPNYGYTF.

The CDR3 reads CASSPREKGWEQYF. CDR3 DNA sequence: TGTGCCAGCAGCCCAAGGGAGAAGGGGTGGGAGCAGTACTTC. The chain uses TRBV7-6 and TRBJ2-7; D may be TRBD1 or TRBD2 (5 bases each). The germline V gene has CDR1 SGHVS and CDR2 FNYEAQ. Trimming shortened V by 5 bases and J by 7 bases, and 18 bases separated the two germline ends. The CDR3 runs 14 residues.

CDR3 in DNA: TGTGCCAGCAGCAAAGGGCAGACTAGTAAAGTCGAGCAGTACTTC. This translates into CASSKGQTSKVEQYF. This chain joins TRBV21-1 and TRBJ2-7; the D call of TRBD2 is as the table states it, not checked on the DNA. TRBV21-1 is a pseudogene locus. CDR3 size: 15 residues.

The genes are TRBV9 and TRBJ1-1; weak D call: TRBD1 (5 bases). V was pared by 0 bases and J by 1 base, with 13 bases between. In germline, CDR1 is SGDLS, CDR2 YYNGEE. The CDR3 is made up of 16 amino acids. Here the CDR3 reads CASSVEDMLGNTEAFF. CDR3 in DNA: TGTGCCAGCAGCGTAGAGGACATGCTCGGGAACACTGAAGCTTTCTTT.

The CDR3 DNA is TGTGCCAGCAGCCAGGGCTCAGATACGCAGTATTTT. It encodes CASSQGSDTQYF. This chain links TRBV7-2 with TRBJ2-3; maybe TRBD1 (5 bases). The CDR3 has 12 residues. Trimming left V 5 bases short and J 4 bases short, with 7 bases between. Germline lookup yields CDR1 SGHTA and CDR2 FQGNSA.

The CDR3 here is CASSVLSNSYNEQFF. CDR3 bases: TGTGCCAGTAGTGTGCTATCGAACTCATACAATGAGCAGTTCTTC. The rearrangement uses TRBV19 and TRBJ2-1; no firm D call. The length of the CDR3 is 15 residues. Per germline, CDR1 LNHDA and CDR2 SQIVND (reference sequence). Trimming cost V 5 bases and J 4 bases, with 15 bases left between them.